This is a list of T cell receptor beta chains from one sample in a study of early T cells in non-severe SARS-CoV-2 infection. TCRdb re-analysed the 5' RACE reads in MiXCR, keeping a single row per CDR3 protein. The sample holds about 48,000 distinct CDR3 sequences; over 7.5% are singletons and the top ten take about 8.3%. The specimen was whole blood. The receptors shown here come from an adult who was a healthcare worker with PCR-confirmed SARS-CoV-2 infection or an uninfected control (not recorded which). Each CDR3 is given without its conserved first and last residue.

cdr3_length	j_call	v_call	cdr3_aa
13	TRBJ2-2	TRBV14	ASSQRFSGAGELF
13	TRBJ2-1	TRBV12-5	ASGGTESSYNEQF
16	TRBJ2-7	TRBV20-1	SARVKGPDRRAIGEQY
14	TRBJ2-3	TRBV7-3	ASSSPTSGTTDTQY
18	TRBJ2-1	TRBV30	AWGNPPGTRPQSSYNEQF
12	TRBJ2-7	TRBV28	ASQILDNSYEQY
13	TRBJ1-5	TRBV27	ASSLGSNSNQPQH
14	TRBJ1-3	TRBV5-1	ASSLAGAARGNTIY
11	TRBJ1-2	TRBV3-1	ASSQLDYYGYT
14	TRBJ2-3	TRBV12-3/TRBV12-4	ASSGSLAGEADTQY
14	TRBJ2-3	TRBV4-1	ASSPGPLTGTDTQY
14	TRBJ2-5	TRBV2	ASSESLDRDGETQY
14	TRBJ1-2	TRBV15	ATSREGQRTNYGYT
14	TRBJ2-2	TRBV20-1	SARDYRNPNTGELF
14	TRBJ1-2	TRBV24-1	ATSDSPTRTGEGYT
14	TRBJ2-1	TRBV5-4	ASSDPAGGQYNEQF
13	TRBJ1-2	TRBV12-3/TRBV12-4	ASSPPGGTTYGYT